The 30 T cell receptor beta chains in this list originate from one sample, sequenced in a study of glioma-infiltrating T cells. Using RNA template, CDR3s of TCR alpha and beta were amplified with iRepertoire arm-PCR. TCRdb called the multiplex PCR reads again in MiXCR, with one record for every CDR3 protein. Counted here are 3,500 to 4,000 distinct CDR3 sequences, 92% occurring once; the ten biggest clones make up 26%. Input material: glioma tissue, nonneoplastic brain tissue, or PBMCs (not recorded which). These receptor sequences come from a human donor with low-grade glioma or glioblastoma, undergoing nonglioma brain surgery, or in good health (not recorded which).

Remarks on this clonotype: This beta chain is an unintended read in a library built for alpha chains; its size means little. The chain joins TRBV6-9 to TRBJ2-5; D ambiguous. V was pared by 0 bases and J by 5 bases, with 7 bases between. The CDR3 totals 13 residues. From germline, CDR1 is MNHGY and CDR2 SVAAGI. CDR3 DNA: TGTGCCAGCAGTTATTCCTTATACGAGACCCAGTACTTC. Protein sequence: CASSYSLYETQYF.

Notes on this clonotype: Since it is a stray read in a library aimed at alpha chains, this beta chain has a size that is not meaningful. The CDR3 DNA reads TGCAGTGCTCCGGGGGGTCTCACAGATACGCAGTATTTT. This codes for CSAPGGLTDTQYF. The J gene is TRBJ2-3, the V gene TRBV20-1; 7 nucleotides match TRBD2. CDR3 length equals 13 residues. CDR1 DFQATT and CDR2 SNEGSKA come from the germline V gene (reference sequence). V shed 5 bases and J 2 bases; nucleotides not matched to a gene: 4.

This clonotype has only one observation. This beta chain turned up in a library designed for alpha chains; as an off-target read, its abundance says little. The J gene is TRBJ2-5, the V gene TRBV5-1; D possibly corresponds to TRBD1 (6 bases). V was clipped by 4 bases and J by 2 bases, with 6 bases between them. Germline lookup yields CDR1 SGHRS and CDR2 YFSETQ. This CDR3 has 12 residues. The DNA of the CDR3 is TGCGCCAGCAGCGGACAGCAAGAGACCCAGTACTTC. Encoded protein: CASSGQQETQYF.

With respect to this clonotype: Being off target in a library aimed at alpha chains, this beta chain has a size of little meaning. This sequence joins TRBV2 and TRBJ1-2, with TRBD1 matching over 8 bases. V dropped 6 bases and J dropped 4; count of bases not matched to a gene: 4. Germline values: CDR1 SNHLY, CDR2 FYNNEI. This CDR3 is 13 amino acids long. In DNA, the CDR3 is TGTGCCAGCAGCCAAACAGGGGGCTATGGCTACACCTTC. Translated, it gives CASSQTGGYGYTF.

A remark on this clonotype: This beta chain slipped into a library made for alpha chains as a stray read, so its size is not meaningful. This chain connects TRBV25-1 to TRBJ1-1; D perhaps matches TRBD1 (6 bases). CDR1 and CDR2 (germline): MGHDK, SYGVNS. Trimming pared 7 bases from V and 2 bases from J, leaving 20 bases between. CDR3 length: 16 residues. For the CDR3, the DNA is TGTGCCAGCACCGACATAGGTCAGGGGCGCAACACTGAAGCTTTCTTT. Encoded protein: CASTDIGQGRNTEAFF.

A note on this clonotype: The library was designed around alpha chains, so this beta chain is a stray read whose abundance carries little weight. This CDR3 is CASSPREANYYNEQFF. CDR3 DNA sequence: TGTGCCAGCAGCCCTCGAGAAGCGAACTATTACAATGAGCAGTTCTTC. This chain uses TRBV9 with TRBJ2-1; D unclear. The CDR3 spans 16 residues. Germline CDR1 reads SGDLS; CDR2 reads YYNGEE. V shed 4 bases and J shed 4 bases, with 18 bases lying between them.

For this clonotype: Little can be read into the size of this beta chain, an off-target read in a library designed for alpha chains. CDR3 sequence (DNA): TGTGCCACCAGTGATCACAGGCGTGCAGATACGCAGTATTTT. Encoded protein: CATSDHRRADTQYF. This sequence joins TRBV24-1 and TRBJ2-3; D perhaps matches TRBD1 (5 bases). Trimming removed 3 bases at V and 4 bases at J, with 10 bases between. The germline V gene encodes CDR1 KGHDR and CDR2 SFDVKD. This CDR3 is 14 amino acids long.

In regard to this clonotype: The size of this beta chain means little, since it is a stray read in a library made for alpha chains. This chain joins TRBV2 and TRBJ2-1; 8 bases line up with TRBD2. CDR1 is SNHLY and CDR2 is FYNNEI in the germline V gene. The CDR3 runs to 13 residues. The ends lost 7 bases at V and 6 bases at J; junction bases unmatched: 5. This CDR3 reads CASISGTSNEQFF. The DNA for the CDR3 is TGTGCCAGCATATCGGGGACTAGCAATGAGCAGTTCTTC.

Concerning this clonotype: For a library built for alpha chains, this beta chain is a stray read; little rests on its size. V usage is TRBV20-1 and J usage is TRBJ1-5; D not resolved. V lost 0 bases and J 3 bases, leaving 6 bases between the germline ends. The CDR3 runs to 13 residues. CDR1 and CDR2 (germline): DFQATT, SNEGSKA (reference sequence). This CDR3 reads CSARDWSNQPQHF. CDR3 coding DNA: TGCAGTGCTAGAGATTGGTCCAATCAGCCCCAGCATTTT.

A remark on this clonotype: Within a library made for alpha chains, this beta chain is off target, and its count is uninformative. The chain combines TRBV6-1 with TRBJ2-7; 7 bases line up with TRBD2. Trimming at V came to 5 bases and at J to 1 base, leaving 5 bases not matched to a gene. Looked up from germline, CDR1 is MNHNS and CDR2 is SASEGT. This CDR3 region has 14 residues. CDR3 nucleotides: TGTGCCAGCAGTACAGCGGGGTATTCCTACGAGCAGTACTTC. Its translation: CASSTAGYSYEQYF.

As for this clonotype: A library prepared for alpha chains yielded this beta chain as an off-target read; its size is of little meaning. V and J are TRBV6-1 and TRBJ1-1, with no clear D. V was cut by 11 bases and J by 2 bases, with 9 bases left in between. CDR3 length: 11 amino acids. CDR1 is MNHNS, CDR2 SASEGT, per germline. CDR3: CACRGNTEAFF. The CDR3 DNA follows: TGTGCCTGCCGCGGTAACACTGAAGCTTTCTTT.

As concerns this clonotype: Within a library made for alpha chains, this beta chain is off target, and its count is uninformative. V is TRBV2 and J is TRBJ1-2, with D unclear. Trimming removed 0 bases at V and 4 bases at J, with 9 bases between. This CDR3 is 14 amino acids long. Germline V gene sequence: CDR1 SNHLY, CDR2 FYNNEI. DNA of the CDR3: TGTGCCAGCAGTGAAGCGCGTACAGTCTATGGCTACACCTTC. It specifies CASSEARTVYGYTF.

As regards this clonotype: This beta chain is a stray read from a library made for alpha chains; its abundance is not meaningful. The chain uses TRBV27 and TRBJ1-5, with D uncertain. V lost 4 bases and J 6 bases, leaving 7 bases between the germline ends. There are 12 residues in the CDR3. Per germline, CDR1 MNHEY and CDR2 SMNVEV (reference sequence). The CDR3 region is CASSYPGQPQHF. CDR3 sequence (DNA): TGTGCCAGCAGTTATCCCGGTCAGCCCCAGCATTTT.

To note about this clonotype: The size of this beta chain means little, since it is a stray read in a library made for alpha chains. The rearrangement joins TRBV6-2 or TRBV6-3 to TRBJ1-2; tentatively, D is TRBD1 (5 bases). The CDR3 contains 16 residues. In germline, CDR1 is MNHEY, CDR2 SVGEGT. V was cut by 2 bases and J by 0 bases, with 13 bases left in between. CDR3 DNA: TGTGCCAGCAGTTACCGGCCGGAGACAGCTAACTATGGCTACACCTTC. Translation: CASSYRPETANYGYTF.

With respect to this clonotype: A library made for alpha chains picked up this beta chain off target, so its size means little. The chain carries TRBV25-1 and TRBJ1-2; D is unclear. V lost 3 bases and J lost 3, with 8 bases in between. Germline V lookup: CDR1 MGHDK, CDR2 SYGVNS. This CDR3 has 13 amino acids. Here the CDR3 reads CASSDPWDYGYTF. CDR3 in DNA: TGTGCCAGCAGTGACCCCTGGGACTATGGCTACACCTTC.

As for this clonotype: This beta chain turned up in a library designed for alpha chains; as an off-target read, its abundance says little. V and J are TRBV7-2 and TRBJ2-2; 8 nucleotides match TRBD1. The V gene's germline CDR1 is SGHTA and CDR2 FQGNSA. The ends lost 7 bases at V and 6 bases at J; junction bases unmatched: 10. The CDR3 length is 15 residues. The CDR3: CASTLTTGEAGELFF. Here the CDR3 DNA reads TGTGCCAGCACACTAACGACAGGGGAGGCCGGGGAGCTGTTTTTT. Filled out from reference TRBV7-2 and TRBJ2-2, the complete variable domain reads GAGVSQSPSNKVTEKGKDVELRCDPISGHTALYWYRQSLGQGLEFLIYFQGNSAPDKSGLPSDRFSAERTGGSVSTLTIQRTQQEDSAVYLCASTLTTGEAGELFFGEGSRLTVL.

Points on this clonotype: With the library built for alpha chains, this beta chain is off target and its frequency is not meaningful. The chain uses TRBV10-3 and TRBJ2-1, with unresolved D. The ends were cut back, 10 bases at V and 6 bases at J, with 19 bases in the middle. Looked up from germline, CDR1 is ENHRY and CDR2 is SYGVKD. This CDR3 is 14 amino acids long. The CDR3 sequence: CASTHLALPNEQFF. CDR3 in DNA: TGTGCCAGCACCCACCTTGCGCTCCCCAATGAGCAGTTCTTC.

A word on this clonotype: As an off-target read in a library built for alpha chains, this beta chain has a frequency of little significance. In DNA form, the CDR3 reads TGTGCCAGCAAGTCAGGGACCGCACAAGAGACCCAGTACTTC. This gives the protein CASKSGTAQETQYF. The V gene is TRBV27, the J gene TRBJ2-5; D assignment may be TRBD1 or TRBD2 (5 bases each). This CDR3 comprises 14 residues. Germline CDR1 reads MNHEY; CDR2 reads SMNVEV (reference sequence). V lost 7 bases and J lost 2, with 14 bases in between.

Turning to this clonotype: Within a library made for alpha chains, this beta chain is off target, and its count is uninformative. The chain links TRBV28 to TRBJ2-1; possibly TRBD2 for D (7 bases). With 10 bases removed from V and 8 bases from J, the gap between germline ends came to 24 bases. The CDR3 has 15 residues. Looked up from germline, CDR1 is MDHEN and CDR2 is SYDVKM. CDR3 DNA sequence: TGTGCCACCTATGGGGGGGGGGCGGGTTTCTATGAGCAGTTCTTC. Amino acid sequence: CATYGGGAGFYEQFF.

Details on this clonotype: As an off-target read in a library built for alpha chains, this beta chain has a frequency of little significance. The chain couples TRBV12-3 or TRBV12-4 to TRBJ1-5, with a weak D call TRBD1 (6 bases). The CDR3 sequence is 14 residues long. V lost 6 bases and J lost 6, with 15 bases in between. In DNA, the CDR3 is TGTGCCAGCAGATTGGGGGCAGGTTTTCAGCCCCAGCATTTT. It codes for CASRLGAGFQPQHF.

A note on this clonotype: Since the CDR3 does not end with the conserved phenylalanine or tryptophan, this likely comes from a read error. Because this beta chain is a stray read in a library intended to capture alpha chains, its abundance should not be given much weight. The V gene is TRBV6-1, the J gene TRBJ1-2; D is ambiguous. The V end lost 1 base, the J end lost 5 bases, and 11 bases lay between the germline ends. The CDR3 is 14 residues long. Germline lookup yields CDR1 MNHNS and CDR2 SASEGT. The CDR3 loop reads CASSEGWREYGYTS. The CDR3 DNA reads TGTGCCAGCAGTGAAGGCTGGCGTGAATATGGCTACACCTCC.

As regards this clonotype: This beta chain appears as a stray read in a library generated for alpha chains; its size is not informative. The CDR3 is CASRDWGNEQFF. The CDR3 DNA sequence: TGTGCCAGCAGGGACTGGGGTAATGAGCAGTTCTTC. V usage is TRBV6-1 and J usage is TRBJ2-1, with a weak D call TRBD2 (5 bases). From germline, CDR1 is MNHNS and CDR2 SASEGT. Trimming removed 6 bases from V and 7 bases from J, with 10 bases in between. The CDR3 sequence is 12 residues long.

A note on this clonotype: A library made for alpha chains picked up this beta chain off target, so its size means little. The CDR3 is CASSRRTSGSFIHNEQFF. CDR3 coding DNA: TGTGCCAGCAGTAGGCGGACTAGCGGGAGTTTTATTCACAATGAGCAGTTCTTC. This chain links TRBV27 with TRBJ2-1; 13 bases agree with TRBD2. This CDR3 spans 18 amino acids. V was pared by 5 bases and J by 5 bases, with 12 bases of the junction left unmatched. Germline V gene lookup returns CDR1 MNHEY and CDR2 SMNVEV (reference sequence).

Details on this clonotype: This beta chain lies outside the target of a library built for alpha chains; its clone size means little. V is TRBV27 and J is TRBJ1-5; tentatively, D is TRBD1 (6 bases). V was clipped by 2 bases and J by 6 bases, with 14 bases between them. CDR1 and CDR2 (germline): MNHEY, SMNVEV (reference sequence). The CDR3 has 15 residues. The CDR3 DNA reads as TGTGCCAGCAGTTTACATTTCAGGGGAGGTCAGCCCCAGCATTTT. It translates to CASSLHFRGGQPQHF.

As to this clonotype: Little can be read into the size of this beta chain, an off-target read in a library designed for alpha chains. The chain joins TRBV11-3 to TRBJ2-3; 10 bases are shared with TRBD1. The CDR3 is 17 residues long. Germline values: CDR1 SGHNT, CDR2 YENEEA. The ends lost 4 bases at V and 4 bases at J; junction bases unmatched: 11. This chain's CDR3 is CASSSPFRDRGPDTQYF. The CDR3 region has the DNA TGTGCCAGCAGCTCCCCATTCCGGGACAGGGGACCAGATACGCAGTATTTT.

Concerning this clonotype: One junction end disagrees with the germline gene, perhaps due to a read error. This beta chain is an unintended read in a library built for alpha chains; its size means little. The rearrangement joins TRBV12-3 or TRBV12-4 to TRBJ2-1; the match to TRBD2 covers 10 bases. The CDR3 loop spans 17 amino acids. The CDR3 nucleotides read TGTGCCAGCAGTCTAGCGGGGGTGACGAGCTCCTACAATGAGCAGTTCTTC. Translating it yields CASSLAGVTSSYNEQFF.

On this clonotype itself: Since the library was made to target alpha chains, this beta chain is a stray read and its abundance is not meaningful. J is TRBJ1-1 and V is TRBV7-2, with a tentative D call TRBD1 (6 bases). Between the trimmed V and J ends, which lost 5 bases and 5 bases, there was a span of 12 bases. CDR1 and CDR2 (germline): SGHTA, FQGNSA. The length of the CDR3 is 13 residues. The DNA for the CDR3 is TGTGCCAGCAGCACCACAGGGAGTACTGAAGCTTTCTTT. This gives the protein CASSTTGSTEAFF.

Notes on this clonotype: This beta chain appears as a stray read in a library generated for alpha chains; its size is not informative. The chain combines TRBV24-1 with TRBJ2-3, with D hard to call. The V end lost 9 bases, the J end lost 1 base, and 7 bases lay between the germline ends. CDR1 and CDR2 from the germline V gene are KGHDR and SFDVKD. The CDR3 runs 12 residues. CDR3 protein: CATGMGTDTQYF. The CDR3 DNA follows: TGTGCCACCGGAATGGGCACAGATACGCAGTATTTT.

For this clonotype: A library made for alpha chains picked up this beta chain off target, so its size means little. V gene TRBV6-1 combines with J gene TRBJ2-1; 7 positions match TRBD2. J gave up 15 bases and V 8 bases, and 7 bases lay outside the gene matches. Germline V gene sequence: CDR1 MNHNS, CDR2 SASEGT. This CDR3 is built from 10 residues. The CDR3 DNA follows: TGTGCCAGCGGGGGACTAAGTTTGTTCTTC. It yields the protein CASGGLSLFF.

In the case of this clonotype: Within a library made for alpha chains, this beta chain is off target, and its count is uninformative. This rearrangement joins TRBV20-1 to TRBJ2-3; 9 bases are shared with TRBD2. The V gene's germline CDR1 is DFQATT and CDR2 SNEGSKA (reference sequence). V dropped 3 bases and J dropped 3; count of bases not matched to a gene: 4. CDR3 length: 14 amino acids. CDR3 sequence: CSASGLAGTDTQYF. The DNA of the CDR3 is TGCAGTGCTAGTGGGCTAGCGGGGACAGATACGCAGTATTTT.